A single TCR beta chain is shown here with its context. What it binds is unknown. The junction shows a germline mismatch at one end, possibly a read error. Per the germline V gene, CDR1 is DFQATT and CDR2 is SNEGSKA (reference sequence). The CDR3 runs to 16 residues. This sample is drawn from a study of response to subunit inactivated influenza vaccine. TCRdb redid the calling of the RT-PCR reads with MiXCR, one entry per CDR3 protein. The top ten hold roughly a tenth of the sample, which has 500,000 to 600,000 distinct CDR3 sequences, approximately 12% seen once. General study findings and limits: Few additional T cells are recruited per seasonal influenza vaccination, authors suggested.

The receptor was derived from a man in his fifties who received an inactivated influenza vaccine. This chain joins TRBV20-1 and TRBJ2-3, with 9 bases fitting TRBD2. The material was PBMCs from blood, obtained on the day of vaccination. The CDR3, as DNA: TGCTGTGCTAGAAAGGCACTAGCGGGCCGCACAGATACGCAGTATTTT. Amino acid sequence: CCARKALAGRTDTQYF.